This T cell receptor (beta chain) is drawn from a study of T-cell reconstitution after alpha-beta-depleted transplantation in children. Unique molecular identifiers were incorporated when the TCRbeta library was constructed. TCRdb used MiXCR to reprocess the PCR reads, holding one entry per CDR3 protein. The sample records over 550,000 distinct CDR3 sequences, over 9.5% being singletons. Material: PBMCs from the stem cell graft donor, obtained from the stem cell graft. The clonotype comes from a human donor who donated a stem cell graft to a child with acute myeloid leukemia.

In nucleotides, the CDR3 is TGTGCCAGCAGTGAAGCACGACAGGGCACTCCCTACGAGCAGTACTTC. Its protein is CASSEARQGTPYEQYF. This chain joins TRBV2 and TRBJ2-7, with 7 bases matching TRBD1. CDR3 length equals 16 residues. Trimming removed 0 bases from V and 2 bases from J; junction bases left unmatched: 7. The germline V gene has CDR1 SNHLY and CDR2 FYNNEI.